These 28 T cell receptor beta chains were sequenced from one sample in a study of blood T cell repertoires in COVID-19. The data were produced by immunoSEQ multiplex PCR, yet TCRdb's version contains in-frame clones alone and is incomplete. In the table there are around 200,000 clones, less than 85% of which are singletons. Material: PBMCs or T cells enriched from blood (not recorded which). Receptors originate from a middle-aged man who had recovered from COVID-19.

V usage is TRBV9 and J usage is TRBJ2-5; D may be TRBD1 (6 bases). The V and J ends lost 0 bases and 2 bases respectively, with 11 bases between them. Per germline, CDR1 SGDLS and CDR2 YYNGEE. The CDR3 sequence is 15 residues long. CDR3 nucleotide sequence: TGTGCCAGCAGCGTAGCTCCAGGGGAACAAGAGACCCAGTACTTC. Protein product: CASSVAPGEQETQYF.

The rearrangement links TRBV28 to TRBJ1-2, with TRBD1 as a possible D gene (6 bases). The germline gives CDR1 MDHEN, CDR2 SYDVKM. The ends were cut back, 2 bases at V and 8 bases at J, with 15 bases in the middle. There are 14 residues in the CDR3. The CDR3 sequence: CASSLLSRGGGYTF. The CDR3 DNA reads TGTGCCAGCAGTTTACTAAGCAGGGGTGGAGGCTACACCTTC.

The chain carries TRBV10-3 and TRBJ2-3; D might be TRBD2 (5 bases). Trimming took off 2 bases at V and 4 bases at J, with 13 bases between the two ends. The CDR3 sequence is 15 residues long. Germline V gives CDR1 ENHRY, CDR2 SYGVKD. The CDR3 nucleotides are TGTGCCATCAGTGAGGGAGGTAGCCGGGCAGATACGCAGTATTTT. The encoded protein is CAISEGGSRADTQYF.

The genes are TRBV4-2 and TRBJ1-3; the D gene is possibly TRBD1 (5 bases). Germline-derived CDR1 and CDR2 are LGHNA and YNFKEQ. Trimming took off 0 bases at V and 6 bases at J, with 9 bases between the two ends. This CDR3 spans 14 amino acids. The CDR3 reads CASSQDQGANTIYF. CDR3 in DNA: TGTGCCAGCAGCCAAGATCAGGGTGCAAACACCATATATTTT.

The chain combines TRBV30 with TRBJ1-1, with no clear D. The CDR3 is 13 amino acids. Germline values: CDR1 GTSNPN, CDR2 SVGIG (reference sequence). The V and J ends lost 2 bases and 4 bases respectively, with 11 bases between them. The CDR3 here is CAWSREGPTEAFF. CDR3 DNA sequence: TGTGCCTGGAGTCGGGAGGGCCCCACTGAAGCTTTCTTT.

The chain has TRBV28 and TRBJ2-7; 7 bases are shared with TRBD1. There are 15 residues in the CDR3. Germline V CDR1 and CDR2: MDHEN, SYDVKM. J gave up 3 bases and V 5 bases, and 10 bases lay outside the gene matches. The CDR3 DNA reads as TGTGCCAGCAGTCCCTCGACAGGGCGAAACTACGAGCAGTACTTC. It codes for CASSPSTGRNYEQYF.

DNA of the CDR3: TGTGCCAGCAGCTCTTGGCTAGCGGGAATCGACAATGAGCAGTTCTTC. Protein sequence: CASSSWLAGIDNEQFF. This sequence joins TRBV7-2 and TRBJ2-1; TRBD2 matches 9 bases. Germline-derived CDR1 and CDR2 are SGHTA and FQGNSA. The CDR3 has 16 residues. The V and J ends lost 4 bases and 5 bases, in that order; junction bases with no gene match: 9.

The chain combines TRBV25-1 with TRBJ2-7, with D tentatively TRBD1 (6 bases). The V gene's germline CDR1 is MGHDK and CDR2 SYGVNS. This CDR3 is built from 15 residues. V was cut by 4 bases and J by 7 bases, with 20 bases left in between. For the CDR3, the DNA is TGTGCCAGCAGTGGCCCCGGGACACCTTTGCGAGAGCAGTACTTC. Translation: CASSGPGTPLREQYF.

The V and J genes are TRBV28 and TRBJ2-2; 7 bases agree with TRBD1. Losses at the gene ends were 3 bases for V and 3 bases for J; bases not matched to a gene: 7. The CDR3 extends over 16 amino acids. CDR1 and CDR2 from the germline V gene are MDHEN and SYDVKM. The CDR3 DNA reads TGTGCCAGCAGTTTCTTTTACACAGGGGACACCGGGGAGCTGTTTTTT. Protein sequence: CASSFFYTGDTGELFF.

J is TRBJ2-5 and V is TRBV4-1, with D tentatively TRBD1 (5 bases). The CDR3 covers 15 residues. Between the trimmed V and J ends, which lost 6 bases and 5 bases, there was a span of 19 bases. Germline V gene data show CDR1 as MGHRA and CDR2 as YSYEKL. DNA for the CDR3: TGCGCCAGCAGTCGTCAGGGTCGTATAGGGGAGACCCAGTACTTC. It is translated as CASSRQGRIGETQYF.

The chain couples TRBV27 to TRBJ2-7, with TRBD2 matching over 12 bases. Germline-derived CDR1 and CDR2 are MNHEY and SMNVEV (reference sequence). The V and J ends lost 7 bases and 3 bases, in that order; junction bases with no gene match: 7. The CDR3 runs to 15 residues. Here the CDR3 reads CASKGGTSGLYEQYF. Written as DNA, the CDR3 is TGTGCCAGCAAGGGAGGGACTAGCGGGCTCTACGAGCAGTACTTC.

The chain links TRBV7-9 to TRBJ1-1; D is unclear. Per the germline V gene, CDR1 is SEHNR and CDR2 is FQNEAQ (reference sequence). Trimming left V 2 bases short and J 7 bases short, with 8 bases between. CDR3 length equals 12 residues. The CDR3 protein is CASSLQQDEAFF. CDR3 bases: TGTGCCAGCAGCTTACAGCAGGATGAAGCTTTCTTT.

As concerns this clone: This sample includes further DNA sequences coding for the same CDR3. The chain uses TRBV5-1 and TRBJ2-7; 10 nucleotides agree with TRBD2. Trimming at V came to 0 bases and at J to 0 bases, leaving 0 bases not matched to a gene. The CDR3 loop spans 15 amino acids. The V gene's germline CDR1 is SGHRS and CDR2 YFSETQ. CDR3 in amino acids: CASSLGTSGSYEQYF. The CDR3 DNA follows: TGCGCCAGCAGCTTGGGGACTAGCGGCTCCTACGAGCAGTACTTC.

This clone was seen only once. The chain joins TRBV7-2 to TRBJ2-7; D not resolved. V lost 5 bases to trimming and J lost 4 bases, with 9 bases between them. Germline V lookup: CDR1 SGHTA, CDR2 FQGNSA. The CDR3 has 12 residues. CDR3 amino acids: CASSAQDYEQYF. The CDR3 DNA follows: TGTGCCAGCAGCGCGCAGGATTACGAGCAGTACTTC.

The chain recombines TRBV6-2 or TRBV6-3 with TRBJ2-7; maybe TRBD2 (6 bases). There are 14 residues in the CDR3. V was shortened by 6 bases and J by 1 base, with 13 bases between the two germline ends. Per germline, CDR1 MNHEY and CDR2 SVGEGT. In nucleotides, the CDR3 is TGTGCCAGCAGCTGGTCCGGGACTTCCTACGAGCAGTACTTC. It codes for CASSWSGTSYEQYF.

The chain combines TRBV18 with TRBJ2-4, with a weak D call TRBD1 (6 bases). CDR3 size: 16 residues. Trimming took 5 bases from V and 0 from J, leaving 14 bases between them. From germline, CDR1 is KGHSH and CDR2 LQKENI. The CDR3 DNA sequence: TGTGCCAGCTCATCCTGGACAGAGCTAGCCAAAAACATTCAGTACTTC. As protein: CASSSWTELAKNIQYF.

Here the CDR3 reads CASSYLTGEQFF. CDR3 nucleotide sequence: TGTGCCAGCAGCTACCTGACAGGGGAGCAGTTCTTC. The genes are TRBV7-9 and TRBJ2-1; 7 bases match TRBD1. The CDR3 has 12 amino acids. V lost 4 bases, J lost 10 bases, and 4 bases stayed unmatched. CDR1 and CDR2 (germline): SEHNR, FQNEAQ (reference sequence).

The chain employs TRBV5-1 and TRBJ2-7; 7 bases are a match to TRBD2. This CDR3 is built from 14 residues. In germline, CDR1 is SGHRS, CDR2 YFSETQ. V lost 1 base to trimming and J lost 3 bases; unmatched junction nucleotides: 4. CDR3 sequence: CASSLRGESYEQYF. The CDR3 region has the DNA TGCGCCAGCAGCTTGCGGGGGGAAAGCTACGAGCAGTACTTC.

This clone has just a few counts. The chain combines TRBV4-1 with TRBJ1-1; D is perhaps TRBD1 (6 bases). The CDR3 contains 15 residues. V was clipped by 3 bases and J by 4 bases, with 15 bases between them. Germline CDR1 and CDR2: MGHRA and YSYEKL. The CDR3 reads CASSHEQGRITEAFF. Written as DNA, the CDR3 is TGCGCCAGCAGCCACGAACAGGGACGGATCACTGAAGCTTTCTTT.

This clone was counted only a few times. V and J are TRBV4-1 and TRBJ2-1; 11 positions agree with TRBD2. CDR1 is MGHRA and CDR2 is YSYEKL in the germline V gene. The CDR3 is made up of 18 amino acids. The J segment lost 1 base and the V segment lost 6 bases, leaving 11 bases of the junction unmatched. The CDR3 spells CASRPGGLAGGSYNEQFF. CDR3 coding DNA: TGCGCCAGCAGACCAGGGGGGCTAGCGGGAGGTTCCTACAATGAGCAGTTCTTC.

The rearrangement joins TRBV10-3 to TRBJ1-3, with D unclear. Germline CDR1 ENHRY, CDR2 SYGVKD. This CDR3 is 13 amino acids long. The V gene lost 4 bases and the J gene lost 1 base, with 5 bases spanning the gap. The chain's CDR3 is CAISAGSGNTIYF. The CDR3 region has the DNA TGTGCCATCAGTGCGGGGTCTGGAAACACCATATATTTT.

The genes are TRBV29-1 and TRBJ2-5; 7 bases align to TRBD2. Germline V lookup: CDR1 SQVTM, CDR2 ANQGSEA. Germline trimming cut 3 bases from V and 5 bases from J; bases unmatched to any gene: 6. This CDR3 spans 13 amino acids. DNA for the CDR3: TGCAGCGTTGAGGTGGGAGGGTCGGAGACCCAGTACTTC. It translates to CSVEVGGSETQYF.

This chain uses TRBV10-3 with TRBJ2-1, with a tentative D call TRBD2 (5 bases). The CDR3 runs 14 residues. Trimming pared 5 bases from V and 5 bases from J, leaving 13 bases between. Per the germline V gene, CDR1 is ENHRY and CDR2 is SYGVKD. The CDR3 protein is CAISPPPGNNEQFF. The DNA for the CDR3 is TGTGCCATCAGTCCCCCCCCCGGGAACAATGAGCAGTTCTTC.

This chain joins TRBV13 and TRBJ2-1, with TRBD2 matching 7 bases. This CDR3 is built from 11 residues. V dropped 4 bases and J dropped 10; count of bases not matched to a gene: 1. Germline V gene lookup returns CDR1 PRHDT and CDR2 FYEKMQ (reference sequence). The CDR3 coding sequence is TGTGCCAGCAGCTCAGCGGGGGAGCAGTTCTTC. This gives the protein CASSSAGEQFF. Combining the CDR3 with reference TRBV13 and TRBJ2-1 gives the whole variable domain AAGVIQSPRHLIKEKRETATLKCYPIPRHDTVYWYQQGPGQDPQFLISFYEKMQSDKGSIPDRFSAQQFSDYHSELNMSSLELGDSALYFCASSSAGEQFFGPGTRLTVL.

The chain uses TRBV14 and TRBJ2-6; D not resolved. Germline V gives CDR1 SGHDN, CDR2 FVKESK. This CDR3 has 14 residues. The V end was cut by 4 bases, the J end by 3 bases, with 7 bases between. The CDR3 nucleotides are TGTGCCAGCAGCCTCATTGTTGGGGCCAACGTCCTGACTTTC. Residues: CASSLIVGANVLTF.

The chain uses TRBV28 and TRBJ2-7, with 7 nucleotides matching TRBD1. V lost 6 bases and J lost 1; bases outside the gene matches: 9. CDR3 length: 15 amino acids. CDR1 MDHEN and CDR2 SYDVKM come from the germline V gene. The CDR3 region is CASRLLGQRSYEQYF. In DNA, the CDR3 is TGTGCCAGCAGATTACTGGGACAGCGATCCTACGAGCAGTACTTC.

The chain has TRBV3-1 (or the pseudogene TRBV3-2) and TRBJ2-1, with 15 nucleotides matching TRBD2. This CDR3 has 21 amino acids. Germline V gene data show CDR1 as LGHDT and CDR2 as YNNKEL (reference sequence). V lost 3 bases, J lost 1 base, and 13 bases stayed unmatched. This CDR3 reads CASSHHPGGLAGGGSYNEQFF. CDR3 nucleotides: TGTGCCAGCAGCCATCACCCCGGCGGACTAGCGGGAGGGGGATCCTACAATGAGCAGTTCTTC.

The chain employs TRBV6-5 and TRBJ2-1; possibly TRBD2 for D (6 bases). The V and J ends lost 6 bases and 8 bases respectively, with 14 bases between them. CDR1 MNHEY and CDR2 SVGAGI come from the germline V gene. The CDR3 is 13 amino acids. CDR3 in amino acids: CASSPRRGYEQFF. The CDR3 DNA sequence: TGTGCCAGCAGCCCCAGGCGGGGTTATGAGCAGTTCTTC.